The TCR beta chain described here comes from a study of T cells in Graves' hyperthyroidism and ophthalmopathy (dated by TCRdb to between 2018 and 2021). With regard to the full study: Peripheral blood was sampled at the time of initial diagnosis, prior to any treatment. TCR V-J signatures able to tell the groups apart were searched for in a discovery cohort of 95 or so patients, of whom approximately 40 had Graves' ophthalmopathy and roughly 59 had stable Graves' hyperthyroidism. Prospective prediction of ophthalmopathy was tested in an independent validation cohort consisting of fewer than 20 hyperthyroidism patients and 17 patients who later progressed to ophthalmopathy. The 100 discovery patients were randomly divided into training and test sets at a 7:3 ratio. The study also compared thyroid tissue and blood T-cell repertoires from 5 to 7 Graves' hyperthyroidism patients. After blood sampling, hyperthyroidism patients were treated with methimazole at a starting dose of 30 mg daily, and ophthalmopathy patients were treated with high-dose intravenous methylprednisolone. The paper describes TCR Vbeta CDR3 sequencing of fewer than 150 peripheral blood samples, made up of 43 ophthalmopathy patients, 70 to 75 hyperthyroidism patients and 17 progressor patients. Points the paper makes about the study in general: Ophthalmopathy was separated from stable hyperthyroidism by a 13 V-J signature model, with around 88% sensitivity and about 84% specificity obtained in cross-validation and 80%/75% obtained in testing. Sample size was not statistically predetermined, and blinding of investigators to group allocation was not performed. In validation, the model predicted progression to ophthalmopathy a median of roughly 6.5 months before onset, with 70% to 71% sensitivity and about 72% specificity. Most expanded thyroid clonotypes (frequency above 0.001) were also found in blood, which suggests that blood repertoires may mirror thyroid immune responses.

The germline V gene (reference sequence) yields DFQATT for CDR1 and SNEGSKA for CDR2. The CDR3 runs 14 residues from the cysteine to the phenylalanine. Only the CDR3 region is kept as DNA, spanning 42 bases read in frame from base 1. V is shortened by 2 bases, J by 5 bases, and the region joining them spans 15 bases. Stable Graves' hyperthyroidism was defined as the absence of progression to ophthalmopathy over 18 months of follow-up. Hyperthyroidism patients were newly diagnosed, with disease duration under 2 months, and aged 18 to 65 years. Patients with uncontrolled infections, other autoimmune diseases, pregnancy or lactation were excluded. Diagnoses were based on clinical symptoms, serum thyroxine and TRAb, thyroid ultrasound and orbital computed tomography. PBMCs were separated from 8 to 10 ml of fresh peripheral blood using Ficoll-Paque density gradient centrifugation. Total RNA was extracted using Trizol reagent, and RNA quality was assessed on an Agilent 2100 Bioanalyzer.

The TCR beta CDR3 regions were amplified from RNA transcripts. A first-round RT-PCR of the TCR CDR3 used the HTBI primer set with the Qiagen OneStep RT-PCR kit. Libraries were constructed in a second round of multiplex PCR, after which size selection and purification were carried out. Libraries were sequenced paired-end with 100 bp reads on an Illumina HiSeq2000. Under the source paper's analysis protocol: SOAPnuke was used to process the raw data, throwing out any read that contained adapters or uncalled bases, had a mean Phred below 15, or lacked an exact constant-primer or identifier match. COPE v1.2.5 was used to merge the high-quality paired reads, and each unique nucleotide sequence was defined as a clonotype. MiTCR v1.1 was used to align clonotypes to the IMGT TRBV, TRBD and TRBJ reference segments. Only V-J combinations with frequency above 0.0001, covering 99% to 99.2% of repertoires, were analysed. The TCS score was defined as the ratio of F50 (clonal expansion) to E x V (chaos), calculated using BLOSUM62-based TCRdist between CDR3 peptides within each V-J. Welch's t-statistics and random forest reduced fewer than 550 V-J features to 13, which were used in a naive Bayes classifier (R e1071). The public reads were reanalyzed by TCRdb: fastp trimming at Q25, MiXCR alignment, in-frame beta chains only. For every CDR3 protein sequence, its rows merge into one entry that carries the most common genes and DNA. These V and J calls originate from TCRdb's pipeline instead of the authors' own analysis. Across this sample there are a few hundred thousand distinct CDR3 sequences, with 15% to 20% seen only once. The ten largest clones take up approximately 4% of the sample.

With respect to this clonotype: Its recognized antigen is unknown. Base-call qualities are not available, and no considerably larger clone is one nucleotide away.

The rearrangement joined TRBV20-1 to TRBJ1-1; the D gene is perhaps TRBD1, from 5 matching bases. Source material: blood. This clonotype was obtained from a woman in her late teens or twenties with Graves' hyperthyroidism. The nucleotide sequence reads as follows: TGCAGTGCTAGACGGGACCCTGATGAGACTGAAGCTTTCTTT. It translates to CSARRDPDETEAFF.